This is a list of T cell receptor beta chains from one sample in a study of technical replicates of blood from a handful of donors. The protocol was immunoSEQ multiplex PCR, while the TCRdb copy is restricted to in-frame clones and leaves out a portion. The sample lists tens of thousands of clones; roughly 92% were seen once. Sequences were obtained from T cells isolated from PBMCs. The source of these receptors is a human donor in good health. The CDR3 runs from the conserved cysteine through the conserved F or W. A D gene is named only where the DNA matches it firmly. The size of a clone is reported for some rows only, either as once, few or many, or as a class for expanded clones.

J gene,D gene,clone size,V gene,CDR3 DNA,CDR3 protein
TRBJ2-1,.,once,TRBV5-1,TGCGCCAGCAGCTTCCCAGGGAATGAGCAGTTCTTC,CASSFPGNEQFF
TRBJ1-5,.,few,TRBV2,TGTGCCAGCAGTGAACCGGGGTATAGCAATCAGCCCCAGCATTTT,CASSEPGYSNQPQHF
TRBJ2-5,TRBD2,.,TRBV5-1,TGCGCCAGCAGCTTATTCCGGACTAGCGGGAAGGAGACCCAGTACTTC,CASSLFRTSGKETQYF
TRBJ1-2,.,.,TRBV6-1,TGTGCCAGCAGGGAGGGCGGGGGTTTCTATGGCTACACCTTC,CASREGGGFYGYTF
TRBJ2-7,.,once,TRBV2,TGTGCCAGCAGTGGTCCCCCGGGGAGCTCCTACGAGCAGTACTTC,CASSGPPGSSYEQYF
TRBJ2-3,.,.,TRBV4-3,TGCGCCAGCAGCCAAGGCGGACAGCTGGATACGCAGTATTTT,CASSQGGQLDTQYF
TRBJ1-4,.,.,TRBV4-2,TGTGCCAGCAGCCAAGATTGGGGACACGTCAGAGTATCTAATGAAAAACTGTTTTTT,CASSQDWGHVRVSNEKLFF
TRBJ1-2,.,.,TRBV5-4,TGTGCCAGCAGCTTGGGTAATTATGGCTACACCTTC,CASSLGNYGYTF
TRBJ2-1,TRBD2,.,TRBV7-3,TGTGCCAGCAGCTCCCTGACTAGCGGGAGGGCAACGGATAGAAATGAGCAGTTCTTC,CASSSLTSGRATDRNEQFF
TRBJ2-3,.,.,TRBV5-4,TGTGCCAGCAGCCACGGAGGGGATGCAGATACGCAGTATTTT,CASSHGGDADTQYF
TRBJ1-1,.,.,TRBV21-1,TGTGCCAGCAGCAAAACGCTTCCGGGACAGGGTGGCGCTTTCTTT,CASSKTLPGQGGAFF
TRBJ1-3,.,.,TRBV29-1,TGCAGCGCTCTCGGTAGAAACACCATATATTTT,CSALGRNTIYF
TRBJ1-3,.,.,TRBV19,TGTGCCAGTAGTAACCAGTTGGGGGGCACCATATATTTT,CASSNQLGGTIYF
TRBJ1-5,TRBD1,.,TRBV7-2,TGTGCCAGCAGCCCCGGGACAGGGTTTAGTAGTCAGCCCCAGCATTTT,CASSPGTGFSSQPQHF
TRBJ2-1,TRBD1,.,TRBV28,TGTGCCAGCTGTACCGGGACAGGGGAATTTAATGAGCAGTTCTTC,CASCTGTGEFNEQFF
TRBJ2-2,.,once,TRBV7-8,TGTGCCAGCAGCTCCCGGGATCAGTACGGGGAGCTGTTTTTT,CASSSRDQYGELFF
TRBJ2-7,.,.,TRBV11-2,TGTGCCAGCAGCTTTGAACTTTCGAGCTCCTACGAGCAGTACTTC,CASSFELSSSYEQYF
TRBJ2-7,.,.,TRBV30,TGTGCCTGGAGTCAAACAGTGGGCGAGCAGTACTTC,CAWSQTVGEQYF
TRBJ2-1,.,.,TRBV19,TGTGCCAGTAGTATAGGAACAGAATTATTCTACAATGAGCAGTTCTTC,CASSIGTELFYNEQFF
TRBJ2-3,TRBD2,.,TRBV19,TGTGCCAGTAGTTCCCGGACTAGCGGGAGGGCCAGGGTTACGCAGTATTTT,CASSSRTSGRARVTQYF
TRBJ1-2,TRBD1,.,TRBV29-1,TGCAGCGTTGAAGATCGACAGGGTTATGGCTACACCTTC,CSVEDRQGYGYTF
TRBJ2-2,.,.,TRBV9,TGTGCCAGCAGCGTAACCGGGACAAACGGGGAGCTGTTTTTT,CASSVTGTNGELFF
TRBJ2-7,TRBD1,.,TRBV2,TGTGCCAGCAGTGAAGACAGGGGGCGGTTTGAGCAGTACTTC,CASSEDRGRFEQYF
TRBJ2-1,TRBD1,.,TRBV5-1,TGCGCCACTAGACGGGACAGCTACAATGAGCAGTTCTTC,CATRRDSYNEQFF